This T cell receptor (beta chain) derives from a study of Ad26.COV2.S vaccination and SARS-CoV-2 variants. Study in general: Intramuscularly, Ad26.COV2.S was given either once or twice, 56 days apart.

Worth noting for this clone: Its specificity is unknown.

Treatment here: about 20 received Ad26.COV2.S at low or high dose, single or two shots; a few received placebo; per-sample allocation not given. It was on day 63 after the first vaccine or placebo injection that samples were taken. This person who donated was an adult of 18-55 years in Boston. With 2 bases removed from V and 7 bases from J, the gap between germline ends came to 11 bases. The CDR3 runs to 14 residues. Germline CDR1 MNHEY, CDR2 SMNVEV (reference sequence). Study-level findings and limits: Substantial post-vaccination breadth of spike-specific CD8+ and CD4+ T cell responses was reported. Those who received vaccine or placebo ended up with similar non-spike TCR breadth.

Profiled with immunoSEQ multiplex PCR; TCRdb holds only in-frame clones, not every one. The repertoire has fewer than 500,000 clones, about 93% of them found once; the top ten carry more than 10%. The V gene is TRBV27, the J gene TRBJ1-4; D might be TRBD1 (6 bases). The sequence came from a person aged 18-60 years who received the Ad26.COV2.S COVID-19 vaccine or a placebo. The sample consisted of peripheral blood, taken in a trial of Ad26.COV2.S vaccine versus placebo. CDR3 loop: CASSLGQNGEKLFF. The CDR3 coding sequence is TGTGCCAGCAGTTTAGGACAGAACGGTGAAAAACTGTTTTTT.